This entry is about one T cell receptor (beta chain). The sample holds a few counts of this clonotype. Its antigen has not been determined. The record has no base qualities; no much larger clone is one base away. CDR1 and CDR2 are read off the germline V gene (reference sequence) as DFQATT and SNEGSKA. Its CDR3 holds 16 amino acids, cysteine through phenylalanine. Only the CDR3 portion is preserved as DNA: 48 bases, with reading frame beginning at the first base. V loses 3 bases at its end and J loses 5 bases; junction bases beyond the gene matches: 6. The record originates from a study of blood T cells in healthy people across ages (dated by TCRdb to the mid-2010s). Background on the whole study: In model experiments, template switching captured roughly one uniquely barcoded TCR beta cDNA molecule for every two T cells. For two donors (one aged 18 to 29 and one aged 80 or older), the study analyzed two additional independent replicas of 1 million unique cDNA reads from the same blood draw. The donors were divided into four age groups: young (average approximately 15 years), middle-aged (over 35), aged (62) and long-lived (about 84). Age-related changes in TCR beta repertoire diversity were measured in the study by deep sequencing normalized with unique cDNA molecular identifiers. Paper-wide results and their limitations: Estimates of total diversity based on one million sequenced T cells were considered lower bounds and underestimates. As age increased, observed TCR beta diversity per million T cells dropped in a roughly linear way, and a significant reduction was already evident by age around 41. Donor CMV infection status was unknown, potentially confounding age-related changes in expanded clonotypes. Bulk unsorted PBMC profiling prevented conclusive comparison of naive and antigen-experienced compartments. Compared with the aged group, the long-lived group had more naive CD4+ T cells, fewer expanded clones and increased TCR diversity, a pattern suggesting age selection. Observed TCR beta diversity correlated strongly with the percentage of naive T cells measured by flow cytometry.

Donors were 40 or so systemically healthy Caucasian individuals from Russia aged roughly 6 to 90 years. Each donor gave approximately 9.4 milliliters of peripheral blood, drawn into EDTA-treated Vacutainer tubes. PBMCs were isolated by Ficoll-Paque density-gradient centrifugation, with at least 6 million obtained per sample. Total RNA, at least 6 micrograms per sample, was extracted from PBMCs with Trizol reagent. Naive CD45RAhigh/CD27high T cell percentages were measured by flow cytometry on a PBMC aliquot from every donor. To prepare the library, 5' RACE was applied. Sequenced using an Illumina HiSeq 2500. A second about 7 to 12 cycle PCR used a sample-barcoded 5' primer and a J-beta primer mix. Each TCR beta cDNA molecule received a unique molecular identifier from a template-switch 5' adaptor carrying 12 random nucleotides. Each sample yielded at least 2.5 million CDR3-containing paired-end reads. All of the RNA was converted into first-strand cDNA using the Mint cDNA synthesis kit, with a TRBC-specific oligonucleotide serving as the primer. All cDNA was treated with uracil-DNA glycosylase and then went through a first 18-cycle PCR with the universal primers M1SS and BC2_uni_R. Regarding the original processing steps: For normalization, 1 million high-quality reads were randomly selected from each sample, with every read carrying a distinct molecular identifier. Instead of being binned into consensus sequences, reads with shared molecular identifiers were discarded. CDR3 identification, clonotype clustering and error correction used MiTCR with a Q25 quality threshold and the strictest error-elimination algorithm. Lower-bound total TCR beta diversity was estimated with a nonparametric unseen species model using Euler transformation. TCRdb reworked the public reads: Q25 trimming with fastp, MiXCR clone assembly, productive beta chains retained. Rows with a matching CDR3 protein are joined into one entry that keeps the most common DNA and genes. The V and J calls and clone size come from TCRdb's table, not from the authors' own analysis. The sample includes some 940,000 distinct CDR3 sequences, with about 29% observed a single time. The top ten constitute about 10% of the sample.

The same data also went into a second study, on T cells of mothers and their children. From that second study: Donors were nine systemically healthy Caucasian individuals: three mothers and their six children. cDNA synthesis consumed the entire amount of extracted RNA, loaded at approximately 1.4 ug RNA in each 15 ul reaction. In the second PCR, the M1S primer introduced both the sample barcodes and 2-4 random nucleotides. Over 8 million TCR beta CDR3 reads were obtained for each mother, and approximately 3 million reads were obtained for each child. In both related and unrelated pairs, thymic selection shapes the output of TCR recombination in a similar way, with inherited differences having only a minor effect. Normalized repertoire overlap in related mother-child pairs was always slightly higher than in unrelated mother-child pairs, but the difference was never significant. No persistent microchimeric T cell clones were found, with a detection sensitivity of roughly 92 clones per million clonotypes. Deep NGS was used in the study to compare the TCR beta repertoires of mothers and children and to look for features that separate related mother-child pairs from unrelated individuals. The mean age was roughly 40 +/- 4 years for the mothers and approximately 11 +/- 4 years for the children. Libraries were sequenced on Illumina HiSeq 2000 with 100+100 nt paired-end reads after adapter ligation with NEBNext reagents. To prevent cross-contamination, the mother and child libraries were prepared a month apart and were sequenced in separate runs. Between about 500,000 and 2,300,000 distinct TCR beta clonotypes were identified per donor. Naive TCR beta clonotypes were estimated from low-frequency clonotypes matched to each donor's FACS-determined naive share, without sorting.

The clonotype comes from a woman in her thirties or forties in good health. This receptor chain uses TRBV20-1 and TRBJ2-5; a stretch of 16 junction bases matches TRBD2. Sequenced input: blood. CDR3 reads: CSASLGLAGGRETQYF. The nucleotide sequence reads as follows: TGCAGTGCTAGTTTGGGACTAGCGGGGGGGCGGGAGACCCAGTACTTC.